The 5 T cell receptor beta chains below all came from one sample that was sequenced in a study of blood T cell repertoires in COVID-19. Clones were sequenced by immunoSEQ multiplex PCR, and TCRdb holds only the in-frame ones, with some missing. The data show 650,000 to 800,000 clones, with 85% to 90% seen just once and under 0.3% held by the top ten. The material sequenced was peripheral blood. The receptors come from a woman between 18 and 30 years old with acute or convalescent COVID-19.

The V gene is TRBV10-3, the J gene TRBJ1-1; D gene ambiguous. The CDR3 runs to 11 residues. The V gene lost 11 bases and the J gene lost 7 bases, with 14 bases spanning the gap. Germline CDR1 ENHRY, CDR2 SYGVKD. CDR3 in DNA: TGTGCCTCCTTGGTGGCAGGTGAAGCTTTCTTT. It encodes CASLVAGEAFF.

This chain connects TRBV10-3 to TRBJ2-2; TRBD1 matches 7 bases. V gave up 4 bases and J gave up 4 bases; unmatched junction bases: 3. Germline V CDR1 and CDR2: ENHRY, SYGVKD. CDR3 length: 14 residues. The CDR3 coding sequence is TGTGCCATCAGTGCGGACAGGCTCACCGGGGAGCTGTTTTTT. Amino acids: CAISADRLTGELFF.

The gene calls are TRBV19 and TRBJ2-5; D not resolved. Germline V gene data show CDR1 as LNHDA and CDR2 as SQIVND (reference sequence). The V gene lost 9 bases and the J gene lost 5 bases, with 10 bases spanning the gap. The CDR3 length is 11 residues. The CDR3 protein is CARFGFETQYF. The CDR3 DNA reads TGTGCCAGGTTCGGGTTTGAGACCCAGTACTTC.

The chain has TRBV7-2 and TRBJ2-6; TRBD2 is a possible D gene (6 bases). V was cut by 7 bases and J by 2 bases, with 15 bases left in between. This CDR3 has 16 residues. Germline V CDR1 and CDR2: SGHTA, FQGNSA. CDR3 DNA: TGTGCCAGCACTCAACGGGGCGGGGCTGGGGCCAACGTCCTGACTTTC. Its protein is CASTQRGGAGANVLTF.

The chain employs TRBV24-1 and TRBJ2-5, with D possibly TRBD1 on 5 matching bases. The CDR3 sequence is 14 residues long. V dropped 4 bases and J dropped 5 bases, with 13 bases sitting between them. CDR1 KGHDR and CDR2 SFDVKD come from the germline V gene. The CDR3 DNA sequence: TGTGCCACCAGTGACCGCAGGGTTGGGGAGACCCAGTACTTC. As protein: CATSDRRVGETQYF.